These 19 T cell receptor beta chains were sequenced from one sample in a study of graft-versus-host responses after intestinal transplantation. The repertoire was sequenced with immunoSEQ multiplex PCR; TCRdb's copy has only in-frame clones and lacks some. The sample lists 65,000 to 100,000 clones; 80% to 95% were seen once. These receptors' antigens are unknown. The starting material was unstimulated CD8+ T cells sorted from spleen or lymph node cells, obtained before transplant. Source of these receptors: a human donor who was the organ donor for an intestinal transplant.

This chain joins TRBV5-6 and TRBJ2-7; D is unresolved. V was shortened by 1 base and J by 7 bases, with 6 bases between the two germline ends. Germline V CDR1 and CDR2: SGHDT, YYEEEE. CDR3 size: 11 residues. The CDR3 coding sequence is TGTGCCAGCAGCTTGCTCGGGGAGCAGTACTTC. Amino acid sequence: CASSLLGEQYF. The full variable domain, completed using reference TRBV5-6 and TRBJ2-7, is DAGVTQSPTHLIKTRGQQVTLRCSPKSGHDTVSWYQQALGQGPQFIFQYYEEEERQRGNFPDRFSGHQFPNYSSELNVNALLLGDSALYLCASSLLGEQYFGPGTRLTVT.

V gene TRBV18 combines with J gene TRBJ1-1; D may be TRBD1 (5 bases). With 4 bases removed from V and 0 bases from J, the gap between germline ends came to 15 bases. This CDR3 spans 16 amino acids. Germline lookup yields CDR1 KGHSH and CDR2 LQKENI. This CDR3 is CASSQQDQGMNTEAFF. The CDR3 DNA follows: TGTGCCAGCTCACAACAAGATCAGGGCATGAACACTGAAGCTTTCTTT. Variable domain in full (rest from reference TRBV18 and TRBJ1-1): NAGVMQNPRHLVRRRGQEARLRCSPMKGHSHVYWYRQLPEEGLKFMVYLQKENIIDESGMPKERFSAEFPKEGPSILRIQQVVRGDSAAYFCASSQQDQGMNTEAFFGQGTRLTVV.

This clone was seen a few times. V is TRBV6-6 and J is TRBJ1-2, with unresolved D. CDR3 size: 13 residues. The germline CDR1 and CDR2 sequences are MNHNY and SVGAGI (reference sequence). V lost 4 bases, J lost 6 bases, and 12 bases lay in between. CDR3 nucleotides: TGTGCCAGCAGTTCCTCTGGTGCAGATGGCTACACCTTC. Protein: CASSSSGADGYTF.

This rearrangement joins TRBV4-2 to TRBJ1-6; D is possibly TRBD1 (5 bases). Germline V gives CDR1 LGHNA, CDR2 YNFKEQ. V gave up 1 base and J gave up 13 bases, with 14 bases separating them. The CDR3 is 14 amino acids. CDR3 protein: CASSQGVDTSPLHF. The DNA of the CDR3 is TGTGCCAGCAGCCAAGGCGTGGACACCTCTCCCCTCCACTTT.

The rearrangement uses TRBV6-5 and TRBJ1-2; 10 bases map to TRBD1. Germline lookup yields CDR1 MNHEY and CDR2 SVGAGI. Trimming at V came to 4 bases and at J to 8 bases, leaving 4 bases not matched to a gene. CDR3 length equals 13 residues. The CDR3 loop reads CASSSGQGIGYTF. CDR3 bases: TGTGCCAGCAGTTCGGGACAGGGGATCGGCTACACCTTC.

In this sample, this clone turned up a few times. For the CDR3, the DNA is TGTGCCACCTCAATAGAGGCTAGCTTGTACTCCTACGAGCAGTACTTC. As protein: CATSIEASLYSYEQYF. This sequence joins TRBV19 and TRBJ2-7; D might be TRBD2 (5 bases). The V gene's germline CDR1 is LNHDA and CDR2 SQIVND (reference sequence). The CDR3 consists of 16 residues. Deletions cut 10 bases from V and 0 bases from J, with 22 bases between. Complete variable domain (other parts from reference TRBV19 and TRBJ2-7): DGGITQSPKYLFRKEGQNVTLSCEQNLNHDAMYWYRQDPGQGLRLIYYSQIVNDFQKGDIAEGYSVSREKKESFPLTVTSAQKNPTAFYLCATSIEASLYSYEQYFGPGTRLTVT.

The chain couples TRBV9 to TRBJ2-5; a possible D gene is TRBD2 (5 bases). Germline-derived CDR1 and CDR2 are SGDLS and YYNGEE. The CDR3 covers 15 residues. V lost 3 bases and J lost 2, with 14 bases in between. The CDR3 DNA is TGTGCCAGCAGCGCCGGTAGCGCGGCTCAAGAGACCCAGTACTTC. This codes for CASSAGSAAQETQYF.

The J gene is TRBJ2-7, the V gene TRBV5-1; 7 bases are shared with TRBD2. With V trimmed by 7 bases and J by 6 bases, 10 bases remained unmatched. The length of the CDR3 is 13 residues. Germline V gene lookup returns CDR1 SGHRS and CDR2 YFSETQ. Written as DNA, the CDR3 is TGCGCCAGCTCGCCCGGGACTAAGGCCGAGCAGTACTTC. Translating it yields CASSPGTKAEQYF. The full variable domain, in which reference TRBV5-1 and TRBJ2-7 provide the parts outside the CDR3, is KAGVTQTPRYLIKTRGQQVTLSCSPISGHRSVSWYQQTPGQGLQFLFEYFSETQRNKGNFPGRFSGRQFSNSRSEMNVSTLELGDSALYLCASSPGTKAEQYFGPGTRLTVT.

V and J are TRBV27 and TRBJ2-5; the D is unclear. Germline V lookup: CDR1 MNHEY, CDR2 SMNVEV (reference sequence). The CDR3 loop spans 11 amino acids. Trimming took 6 bases from V and 1 from J, leaving 3 bases between them. In DNA form, the CDR3 reads TGTGCCAGCAGGGCCCAAGAGACCCAGTACTTC. Residues: CASRAQETQYF.

The chain joins TRBV5-4 to TRBJ2-7; a weak D match, TRBD1 (5 bases). This CDR3 region has 16 residues. The germline CDR1 and CDR2 sequences are SGHNT and YYREEE (reference sequence). The V and J ends lost 2 bases and 0 bases respectively, with 15 bases between them. The CDR3 DNA sequence: TGTGCCAGCAGCTTAGGGGTCGACTTGACCTCCTACGAGCAGTACTTC. Its protein product is CASSLGVDLTSYEQYF. Complete variable domain (other parts from reference TRBV5-4 and TRBJ2-7): ETGVTQSPTHLIKTRGQQVTLRCSSQSGHNTVSWYQQALGQGPQFIFQYYREEENGRGNFPPRFSGLQFPNYSSELNVNALELDDSALYLCASSLGVDLTSYEQYFGPGTRLTVT.

The chain joins TRBV27 to TRBJ1-1; D is unresolved. This CDR3 contains 15 residues. CDR1 is MNHEY, CDR2 SMNVEV, per germline (reference sequence). V gave up 2 bases and J gave up 4 bases, with 14 bases separating them. CDR3 in amino acids: CASSLGGLQSTEAFF. The CDR3 nucleotides read TGTGCCAGCAGTTTAGGTGGGCTTCAGAGCACTGAAGCTTTCTTT.

The CDR3 here is CASSTFPLSGGRDEQFF. For the CDR3, the DNA is TGTGCCAGCAGCACCTTTCCCCTTAGCGGGGGGAGGGATGAGCAGTTCTTC. V gene TRBV7-3 combines with J gene TRBJ2-1; 10 bases match TRBD2. The CDR3 sequence is 17 residues long. Germline V gene sequence: CDR1 SGHTA, CDR2 FQGTGA. The V segment lost 5 bases and the J segment 8 bases; nucleotides outside the gene matches: 15.

The chain recombines TRBV7-8 with TRBJ1-1, with 8 bases identical to TRBD1. CDR1 and CDR2 (germline): SGHVS, FQNEAQ. J gave up 2 bases and V 5 bases, and 7 bases lay outside the gene matches. CDR3 size: 15 residues. DNA for the CDR3: TGTGCCAGCAGCCCGCGACAGGGGCCTAACACTGAAGCTTTCTTT. Translated, it gives CASSPRQGPNTEAFF.

The chain combines TRBV7-9 with TRBJ2-7; possibly TRBD1 for D (6 bases). Trimming took 5 bases from V and 1 from J, leaving 12 bases between them. This CDR3 has 14 residues. CDR1 and CDR2 from the germline V gene are SEHNR and FQNEAQ (reference sequence). CDR3: CASSTGTSSYEQYF. In DNA form, the CDR3 reads TGTGCCAGCAGCACCGGGACATCTTCCTACGAGCAGTACTTC.

The chain links TRBV7-9 to TRBJ2-1; 7 bases line up with TRBD2. Germline V gene data show CDR1 as SEHNR and CDR2 as FQNEAQ (reference sequence). The J segment lost 10 bases and the V segment lost 5 bases, leaving 5 bases of the junction unmatched. This CDR3 comprises 12 residues. The CDR3 reads CASSLGTTEQFF. For the CDR3, the DNA is TGTGCCAGCAGCCTGGGGACTACAGAGCAGTTCTTC.

The chain couples TRBV10-3 to TRBJ2-7, with a possible D match to TRBD1 (6 bases). The CDR3 has 14 residues. The germline V gene encodes CDR1 ENHRY and CDR2 SYGVKD. V dropped 9 bases and J dropped 7 bases, with 22 bases sitting between them. CDR3 in amino acids: CAIAALGATGEQYF. The CDR3 DNA reads TGTGCCATAGCCGCCCTGGGGGCTACGGGGGAGCAGTACTTC.

The genes are TRBV5-1 and TRBJ1-1, with 7 bases fitting TRBD1. CDR3 length: 16 amino acids. Trimming at V came to 1 base and at J to 3 bases, leaving 9 bases not matched to a gene. Germline-derived CDR1 and CDR2 are SGHRS and YFSETQ. In DNA, the CDR3 is TGCGCCAGCAGCTTGAAAATTGCAGGGGGGTACACTGAAGCTTTCTTT. This translates into CASSLKIAGGYTEAFF.

This chain links TRBV2 with TRBJ2-7; TRBD2 matches at 9 bases. The CDR3 is made up of 13 amino acids. In germline, CDR1 is SNHLY, CDR2 FYNNEI. V was pared by 7 bases and J by 2 bases, with 3 bases of the junction left unmatched. CDR3 in amino acids: CASNGGGAYEQYF. For the CDR3, the DNA is TGTGCCAGCAATGGCGGGGGGGCCTACGAGCAGTACTTC.

The chain links TRBV4-3 to TRBJ2-3; TRBD2 aligns across 10 bases. Germline assignment: CDR1 LGHNA and CDR2 YSLEER. The CDR3 is 19 amino acids. Unmatched junction bases numbered 17, after V lost 0 bases and J lost 8 bases. The CDR3 is CASSQDRGDSGGRELTQYF. Here the CDR3 DNA reads TGCGCCAGCAGCCAAGATCGAGGGGATAGCGGGGGGCGGGAGCTTACGCAGTATTTT.